The entry that follows covers one T cell receptor (beta chain) sequence. These data come from a study of blood T cell repertoires in COVID-19. Background on the study: T cells, B-cell-depleted T cells, or PBMCs provided the cDNA or gDNA that served as material.

Trimming removed 4 bases from V and 1 base from J, with 13 bases in between. CDR3 length equals 15 residues. Germline V gene lookup returns CDR1 MGHDK and CDR2 SYGVNS. In the original workflow: Nucleated cell number was recorded as an estimate derived from reference gene primer amplification. Clones were read by immunoSEQ multiplex PCR, and TCRdb kept only the in-frame ones, dropping some. D and trimming were read from the DNA, whereas the V and J calls and clone size are those reported in that table. This table has around 480,000 clones, about 87% appearing once. The specimen sequenced was peripheral blood. V gene TRBV25-1 combines with J gene TRBJ1-1; D remains unclear. This sequence was found in a woman aged 45-65 years with COVID-19, enrolled during active disease. CDR3 DNA sequence: TGTGCCAGCAGTGTTCTCCGGGGATGGAACACTGAAGCTTTCTTT. Translated: CASSVLRGWNTEAFF.